Listed below are T cell receptor beta chains from one sample, sequenced in a study of early T cells in non-severe SARS-CoV-2 infection. Using its own MiXCR run on the 5' RACE reads, TCRdb lists one record per CDR3 protein. The table lists about 60,000 distinct CDR3 sequences, just under 9% of them singletons. The sequencing input was whole blood. The receptors were sampled from an adult who was a healthcare worker with PCR-confirmed SARS-CoV-2 infection or an uninfected control (not recorded which). CDR3s include the opening cysteine and the closing phenylalanine or tryptophan. D genes are given only for firm matches. Clone size is stated in some rows and not others, as once, few, many or a class when expanded.

CASSAGPGTDTQYF,TGTGCCAGCAGCGCGGGCCCAGGCACAGATACGCAGTATTTT,-,TRBV9,-,TRBJ2-3
CASSYGQGAYEQYF,TGTGCCAGCAGTTATGGACAGGGGGCCTACGAGCAGTACTTC,many,TRBV27,TRBD1,TRBJ2-7
CASRGDNTGELFF,TGTGCCAGCAGGGGGGACAACACCGGGGAGCTGTTTTTT,many,TRBV2,-,TRBJ2-2
CASSLGAGMETQYF,TGTGCCAGCAGCTTAGGGGCAGGGATGGAGACCCAGTACTTC,few,TRBV7-2,-,TRBJ2-5
CASSLSALSGRDTQYF,TGTGCCAGCAGCTTATCCGCCCTTAGCGGGAGAGATACGCAGTATTTT,-,TRBV7-8,TRBD2,TRBJ2-3
CSASPAGFYEQYF,TGCAGTGCTAGCCCGGCCGGTTTCTACGAGCAGTACTTC,-,TRBV20-1,-,TRBJ2-7
CSDTTQRKYNYGYTF,TGCAGCGACACTACCCAACGCAAATATAACTATGGCTACACCTTC,few,TRBV29-1,-,TRBJ1-2
CSALPGLGTDTQYF,TGCAGTGCCCTTCCGGGACTAGGCACAGATACGCAGTATTTT,many,TRBV20-1,TRBD2,TRBJ2-3
CASSPRETGGTDTQYF,TGTGCCAGCTCACCACGAGAAACAGGGGGCACAGATACGCAGTATTTT,many,TRBV18,TRBD1,TRBJ2-3
CASSADRGRNTEAFF,TGCGCCAGCAGCGCGGACAGGGGGCGAAACACTGAAGCTTTCTTT,many,TRBV5-1,TRBD1,TRBJ1-1
CATSDSRTSGEGRREQFF,TGTGCCACCAGTGACTCCCGAACTAGCGGGGAGGGGAGACGTGAGCAGTTCTTC,many,TRBV24-1,TRBD2,TRBJ2-1
CASSLGWGQGNSYEQYF,TGTGCCAGCAGCTTGGGATGGGGGCAGGGAAACTCCTACGAGCAGTACTTC,many,TRBV5-4,-,TRBJ2-7
CASSPVDEQFF,TGTGCCAGCAGCCCTGTTGATGAGCAGTTCTTC,many,TRBV7-2,-,TRBJ2-1
CSAPPWDRGINEQFF,TGCAGCGCACCCCCGTGGGACAGGGGGATCAATGAGCAGTTCTTC,many,TRBV29-1,TRBD1,TRBJ2-1
CSVEGPSLSTGELFF,TGCAGCGTTGAAGGTCCCAGCCTCAGCACCGGGGAGCTGTTTTTT,few,TRBV29-1,-,TRBJ2-2
CASRVSGAPLNEQFF,TGTGCCAGCAGAGTTAGCGGGGCCCCCCTCAATGAGCAGTTCTTC,few,TRBV6-2/TRBV6-3,TRBD2,TRBJ2-1
CASSYSANTEAFF,TGTGCCAGCAGTTACTCAGCGAACACTGAAGCTTTCTTT,-,TRBV6-2/TRBV6-3,-,TRBJ1-1
CASSSRPPHEQYF,TGTGCCAGCAGTTCCCGCCCCCCCCACGAGCAGTACTTC,many,TRBV28,-,TRBJ2-7
CASSLGVNEQYF,TGTGCCAGCAGCTTAGGGGTGAACGAGCAGTACTTC,many,TRBV11-2,-,TRBJ2-7
CASSLQRQDREQYF,TGTGCCAGCTCACTTCAGAGACAGGACCGCGAGCAGTACTTC,-,TRBV18,-,TRBJ2-7
CASSLTVSNQPQHF,TGTGCCAGCAGTTTGACAGTTAGCAATCAGCCCCAGCATTTT,-,TRBV28,-,TRBJ1-5
CASSSMGLAGDEQFF,TGTGCCAGCAGTTCAATGGGACTAGCTGGCGATGAGCAGTTCTTC,-,TRBV7-2,TRBD2,TRBJ2-1
CASSLNGNEQFF,TGTGCCAGCAGCCTGAATGGTAATGAGCAGTTCTTC,few,TRBV11-2,-,TRBJ2-1
CATSDPGQGAYGYTF,TGTGCCACCAGTGATCCCGGACAGGGGGCCTATGGCTACACCTTC,many,TRBV24-1,TRBD1,TRBJ1-2
CASSLGRASNQPQHF,TGTGCCAGCAGCTTAGGTAGGGCCAGCAATCAGCCCCAGCATTTT,many,TRBV7-6,-,TRBJ1-5
CASIETGFMNTEAFF,TGTGCCAGTATAGAGACAGGTTTCATGAACACTGAAGCTTTCTTT,few,TRBV28,-,TRBJ1-1
CASSYHTGGAGTGELFF,TGTGCCAGCAGTTACCACACAGGGGGCGCGGGCACCGGGGAGCTGTTTTTT,many,TRBV6-5,TRBD1,TRBJ2-2
CASRPSGGRSTGELFF,TGTGCCAGCAGGCCTTCCGGGGGGCGTAGCACCGGGGAGCTGTTTTTT,many,TRBV7-2,-,TRBJ2-2
CASSLLGTASSYEQYF,TGTGCCAGCAGTTTATTGGGGACGGCGAGCTCCTACGAGCAGTACTTC,many,TRBV28,-,TRBJ2-7
CASSLKAGPLNQPQHF,TGTGCCAGCAGCCTCAAAGCAGGGCCCCTCAATCAGCCCCAGCATTTT,-,TRBV4-2,-,TRBJ1-5
CASRASALDGGGKYF,TGTGCCAGCAGAGCTAGTGCCCTCGACGGGGGAGGGAAGTACTTC,-,TRBV7-2,TRBD2,TRBJ2-5
CASSTLGYNEQFF,TGTGCCAGCAGTACTTTGGGCTACAATGAGCAGTTCTTC,many,TRBV2,-,TRBJ2-1
CASSALNSPLHF,TGTGCCAGCAGTGCCCTAAATTCACCCCTCCACTTT,few,TRBV12-3/TRBV12-4,-,TRBJ1-6
CASSLGGLAGLRQYF,TGTGCCAGCAGCTTAGGAGGACTAGCGGGATTAAGGCAGTACTTC,many,TRBV7-6,TRBD2,TRBJ2-7
CASSEGAARGNTIYF,TGCGCCAGCAGCGAGGGGGCAGCTCGAGGAAACACCATATATTTT,once,TRBV5-1,TRBD1,TRBJ1-3
CASSSLSGSQYEQYF,TGTGCCAGCAGTTCCCTGAGCGGGAGTCAGTACGAGCAGTACTTC,many,TRBV28,TRBD2,TRBJ2-7
CASRSGTGANTGELFF,TGTGCCAGTAGATCAGGGACAGGCGCGAACACCGGGGAGCTGTTTTTT,many,TRBV19,TRBD1,TRBJ2-2
CASSSPVGGNTIYF,TGTGCCAGCAGTTCCCCGGTAGGAGGAAACACCATATATTTT,many,TRBV28,-,TRBJ1-3
CASSLGAGPEQYF,TGTGCCAGCAGTTTAGGGGCAGGCCCTGAGCAGTACTTC,few,TRBV28,-,TRBJ2-7
CASSLVGTPLYNEQFF,TGCGCCAGCAGCTTGGTCGGAACCCCTCTATACAATGAGCAGTTCTTC,few,TRBV5-1,-,TRBJ2-1
CASSPIAGLNEQFF,TGTGCCAGCAGCCCAATAGCGGGATTAAATGAGCAGTTCTTC,many,TRBV11-2,TRBD2,TRBJ2-1
CASSQGEVQTQYF,TGTGCCAGCAGCCAAGGAGAGGTTCAGACCCAGTACTTC,many,TRBV3-1,-,TRBJ2-5
CASSSTPRTGELFF,TGTGCCAGCAGTTCGACCCCCCGCACCGGGGAGCTGTTTTTT,-,TRBV7-2,-,TRBJ2-2
CASRERNYEQYF,TGTGCCAGCAGGGAAAGAAATTACGAGCAGTACTTC,many,TRBV28,-,TRBJ2-7
CASSDGGDRSDEQYF,TGTGCCAGCAGTGACGGAGGGGATAGAAGCGACGAGCAGTACTTC,many,TRBV6-2/TRBV6-3,-,TRBJ2-7
CASRVGAGELFF,TGTGCCAGTAGAGTTGGGGCCGGGGAGCTGTTTTTT,-,TRBV19,-,TRBJ2-2
CATSEPTGELFF,TGTGCCACCAGTGAACCCACCGGGGAGCTGTTTTTT,many,TRBV24-1,-,TRBJ2-2
CASSFGLARRRGYEQYF,TGTGCCAGCAGTTTCGGACTAGCTCGGAGAAGGGGCTACGAGCAGTACTTC,-,TRBV28,TRBD2,TRBJ2-7
CASSFLAATYEQYF,TGTGCCAGCAGCTTCCTAGCGGCTACCTACGAGCAGTACTTC,medium-sized,TRBV7-2,TRBD2,TRBJ2-7
CASSFNLAGGNEQFF,TGTGCCAGCAGCTTCAATCTTGCGGGGGGGAATGAGCAGTTCTTC,many,TRBV7-2,TRBD2,TRBJ2-1
CASSVRSGETSTDTQYF,TGTGCCAGCAGCGTAAGGTCGGGAGAAACCAGCACAGATACGCAGTATTTT,many,TRBV9,-,TRBJ2-3
CASSLTSPLLGETQYF,TGTGCCAGCAGCTTAACTAGCCCACTACTTGGAGAGACCCAGTACTTC,few,TRBV7-2,-,TRBJ2-5
CSVVPRATNTEAFF,TGCAGCGTTGTTCCCAGGGCAACGAACACTGAAGCTTTCTTT,-,TRBV29-1,-,TRBJ1-1